This T cell receptor (beta chain) was sequenced for a study of blood T cells in healthy people across ages (dated by TCRdb to the mid-2010s). Background on the whole study: Template switching captured roughly one uniquely barcoded TCR beta cDNA molecule per two T cells in model experiments. To track age-related changes in TCR beta repertoire diversity, the study relied on deep sequencing normalized with unique cDNA molecular identifiers. Four age groups were formed from the donors: young (average approximately 15 years), middle-aged (around 41), aged (more than 55) and long-lived (about 75). To avoid experimental bias, donors of different ages were distributed randomly across sequencing lanes. For two donors (one aged 18 to 29 and one aged 80 or older), the study analyzed two additional independent replicas of 1 million unique cDNA reads from the same blood draw.

From the germline V gene (reference sequence), CDR1 is LGHDT and CDR2 is YNNKEL. V lost 4 bases and J lost 7 bases, and the count of bases not matched to a germline gene is 5. Reading from cysteine to phenylalanine, the CDR3 counts 13 amino acids. Here the CDR3 DNA is all that survives: 39 bases in frame from base 1. Systemically healthy Caucasian individuals from Russia, 39 in total and aged roughly 6 to 100 years, were included as donors. Around 10 milliliters of peripheral blood were collected from each donor into EDTA-treated Vacutainer tubes. Ficoll-Paque density-gradient centrifugation was used to isolate PBMCs, with at least 6.5 million per sample. Total RNA was extracted from PBMCs with Trizol reagent, with at least 6 micrograms obtained per sample. For every donor, an aliquot of PBMCs went through flow cytometry to measure the percentages of naive CD45RAhigh/CD27high T cells. Overall study results and their limits: Observed TCR beta diversity per million T cells fell roughly linearly with age, and a significant reduction was already apparent by age roughly 40. Compared with the aged group, the long-lived group had more naive CD4+ T cells, fewer expanded clones and increased TCR diversity, a pattern suggesting age selection. Since profiling was done on bulk unsorted PBMCs, naive and antigen-experienced compartments could not be conclusively compared. A strong correlation was found between observed TCR beta diversity and the percentage of naive T cells measured by flow cytometry. Total diversity estimates from one million sequenced T cells were considered lower bounds and underestimates. Donor CMV infection status was unknown, potentially confounding age-related changes in expanded clonotypes.

The library was made by 5' RACE. TCRdb records Illumina HiSeq 2500 as the sequencer. The second PCR ran for about 6 to 12 cycles and used a J-beta primer mix along with a sample-barcoded 5' primer. A template-switch 5' adaptor carrying 12 random nucleotides introduced a unique molecular identifier onto each TCR beta cDNA molecule. Each sample yielded at least 2.5 million CDR3-containing paired-end reads. The Mint cDNA synthesis kit, primed by a TRBC-specific oligonucleotide, was used to synthesize first-strand cDNA from all RNA. After uracil-DNA glycosylase treatment, a first 18-cycle PCR used universal primers M1SS and BC2_uni_R on all cDNA. The paper's processing steps were these. For normalization, 1 million high-quality reads were randomly selected from each sample, with every read carrying a distinct molecular identifier. Reads with shared molecular identifiers were discarded instead of being binned into consensus sequences. CDR3 identification, clonotype clustering and error correction used MiTCR with a Q25 quality threshold and the strictest error-elimination algorithm. A nonparametric unseen species model with Euler transformation was used to estimate lower-bound total TCR beta diversity. Using fastp trimming at Q25 and MiXCR clonotype assembly, TCRdb reanalyzed the public sequencing data and kept in-frame beta chains. CDR3 protein duplicates are merged, each entry listing the most common genes and DNA. Here the V and J calls rest on TCRdb's processing, not on the authors' analysis. The sample yields 780,000 or so distinct CDR3 sequences; 45% to 70% were counted once. The ten largest clones take up about a quarter of the sample.

Regarding this clonotype: Its specific antigen is unknown. No per-base quality is available; no much larger clone lies one base away.

Specimen: blood. The V and J genes are TRBV3-1 and TRBJ1-2, with 8 bases in between that match TRBD1. This sequence was found in a man between 35 and 55 years old in good health. Here is the DNA: TGTGCCAGCAGCCCCAGGGGGCTGAGTGGCTACACCTTC. This gives the protein CASSPRGLSGYTF.